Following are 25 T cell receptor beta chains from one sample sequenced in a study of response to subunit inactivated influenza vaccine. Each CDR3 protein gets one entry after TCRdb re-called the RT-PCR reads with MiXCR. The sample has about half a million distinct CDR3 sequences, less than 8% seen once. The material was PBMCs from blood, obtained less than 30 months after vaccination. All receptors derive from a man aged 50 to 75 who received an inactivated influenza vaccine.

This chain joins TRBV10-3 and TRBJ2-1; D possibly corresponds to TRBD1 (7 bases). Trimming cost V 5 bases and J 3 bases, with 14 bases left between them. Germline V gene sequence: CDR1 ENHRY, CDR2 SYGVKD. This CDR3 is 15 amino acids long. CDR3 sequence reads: CAISPGGLHYNEQFF. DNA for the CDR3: TGTGCCATCAGTCCAGGGGGGCTCCACTACAATGAGCAGTTCTTC.

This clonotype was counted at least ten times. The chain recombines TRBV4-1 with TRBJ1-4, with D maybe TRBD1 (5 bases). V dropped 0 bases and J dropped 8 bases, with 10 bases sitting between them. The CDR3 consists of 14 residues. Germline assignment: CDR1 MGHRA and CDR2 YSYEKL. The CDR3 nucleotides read TGCGCCAGCAGCCAAGACAGGGCTGGCGAAAAACTGTTTTTT. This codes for CASSQDRAGEKLFF.

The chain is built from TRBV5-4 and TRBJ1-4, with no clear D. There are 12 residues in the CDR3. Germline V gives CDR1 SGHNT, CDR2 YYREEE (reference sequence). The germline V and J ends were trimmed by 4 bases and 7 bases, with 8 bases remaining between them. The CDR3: CASSNRGEKLFF. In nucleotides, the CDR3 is TGTGCCAGCAGCAACCGGGGTGAAAAACTGTTTTTT.

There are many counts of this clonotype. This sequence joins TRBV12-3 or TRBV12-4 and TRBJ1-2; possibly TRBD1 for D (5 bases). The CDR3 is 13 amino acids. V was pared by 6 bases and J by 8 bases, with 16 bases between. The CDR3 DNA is TGTGCCAGCAGCCCGTCGGGGGGGAAGGGCTACACCTTC. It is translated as CASSPSGGKGYTF.

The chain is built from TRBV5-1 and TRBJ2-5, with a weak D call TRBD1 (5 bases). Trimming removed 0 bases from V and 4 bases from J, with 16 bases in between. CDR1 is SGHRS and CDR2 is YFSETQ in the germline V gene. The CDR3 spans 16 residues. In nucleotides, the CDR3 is TGCGCCAGCAGCTTGGGTGGACACGTAGTCCCAGAGACCCAGTACTTC. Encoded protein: CASSLGGHVVPETQYF.

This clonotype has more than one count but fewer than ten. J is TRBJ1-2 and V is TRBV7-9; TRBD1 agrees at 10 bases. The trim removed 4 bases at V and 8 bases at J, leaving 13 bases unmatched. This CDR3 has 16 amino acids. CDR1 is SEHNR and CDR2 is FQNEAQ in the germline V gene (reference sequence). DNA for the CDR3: TGTGCCAGCAGCTCCCCCTCACGACAGGGGGCGAGGGGCTACACCTTC. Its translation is CASSSPSRQGARGYTF.

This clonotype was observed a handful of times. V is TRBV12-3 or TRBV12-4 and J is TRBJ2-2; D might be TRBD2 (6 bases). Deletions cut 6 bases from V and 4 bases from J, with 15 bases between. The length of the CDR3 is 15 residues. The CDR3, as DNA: TGTGCCAGCAGACCCACTCGGGGGTCCACCGGGGAGCTGTTTTTT. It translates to CASRPTRGSTGELFF.

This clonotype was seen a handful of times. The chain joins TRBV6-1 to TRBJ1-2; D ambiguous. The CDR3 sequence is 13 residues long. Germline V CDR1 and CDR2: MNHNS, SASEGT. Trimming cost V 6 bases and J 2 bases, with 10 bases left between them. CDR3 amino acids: CASRSDGNYGYTF. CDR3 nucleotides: TGTGCCAGCAGGTCCGACGGGAACTATGGCTACACCTTC.

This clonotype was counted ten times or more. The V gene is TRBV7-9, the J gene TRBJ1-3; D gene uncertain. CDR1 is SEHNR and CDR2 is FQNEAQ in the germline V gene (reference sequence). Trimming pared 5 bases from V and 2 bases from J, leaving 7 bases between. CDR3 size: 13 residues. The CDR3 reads CASSRDAGNTIYF. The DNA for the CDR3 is TGTGCCAGCAGCCGAGATGCTGGAAACACCATATATTTT.

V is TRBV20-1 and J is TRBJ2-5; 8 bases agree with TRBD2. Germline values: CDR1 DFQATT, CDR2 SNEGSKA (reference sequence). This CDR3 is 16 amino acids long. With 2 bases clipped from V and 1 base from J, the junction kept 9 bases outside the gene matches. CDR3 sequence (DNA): TGCAGTGCTAGACCCGGGACTAGAGGGATCCAAGAGACCCAGTACTTC. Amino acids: CSARPGTRGIQETQYF.

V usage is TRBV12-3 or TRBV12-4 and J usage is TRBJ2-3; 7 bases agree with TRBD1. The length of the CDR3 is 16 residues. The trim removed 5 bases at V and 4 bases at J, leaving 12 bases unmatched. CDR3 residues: CASSPTGIQGADTQYF. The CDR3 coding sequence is TGTGCCAGCAGTCCTACCGGGATCCAGGGGGCAGATACGCAGTATTTT.

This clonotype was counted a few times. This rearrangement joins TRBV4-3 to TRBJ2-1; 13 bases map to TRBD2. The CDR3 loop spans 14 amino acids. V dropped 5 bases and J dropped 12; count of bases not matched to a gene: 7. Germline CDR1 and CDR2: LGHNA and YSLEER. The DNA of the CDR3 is TGCGCCAGCAGCTCAGGACTAGCGGGAGTAGGGCAGTTCTTC. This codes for CASSSGLAGVGQFF.

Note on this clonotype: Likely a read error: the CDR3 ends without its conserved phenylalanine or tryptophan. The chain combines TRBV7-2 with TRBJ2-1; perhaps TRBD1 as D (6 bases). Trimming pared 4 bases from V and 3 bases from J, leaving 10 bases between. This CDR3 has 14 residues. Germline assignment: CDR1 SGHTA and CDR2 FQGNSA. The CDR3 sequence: CASSSRDNYNEQFL. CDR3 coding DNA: TGTGCCAGCAGCTCCCGGGACAACTACAATGAGCAGTTCCTC.

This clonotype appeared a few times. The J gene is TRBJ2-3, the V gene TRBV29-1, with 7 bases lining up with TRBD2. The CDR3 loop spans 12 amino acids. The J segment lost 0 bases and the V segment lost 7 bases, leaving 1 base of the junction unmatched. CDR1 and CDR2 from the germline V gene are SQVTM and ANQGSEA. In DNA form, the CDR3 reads TGCAGCGGGGGAGGGAGCACAGATACGCAGTATTTT. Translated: CSGGGSTDTQYF.

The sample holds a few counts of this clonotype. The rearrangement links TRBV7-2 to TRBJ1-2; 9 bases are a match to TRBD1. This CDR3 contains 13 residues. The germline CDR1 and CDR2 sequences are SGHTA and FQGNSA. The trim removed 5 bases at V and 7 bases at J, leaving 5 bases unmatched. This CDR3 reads CASSTGTGIGYTF. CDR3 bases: TGTGCCAGCAGCACAGGGACAGGGATTGGCTACACCTTC.

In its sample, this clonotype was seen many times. Here the CDR3 DNA reads TGCAGCGTGGCAGGGGGCCGAAGCACAGATACGCAGTATTTT. It codes for CSVAGGRSTDTQYF. The J gene is TRBJ2-3, the V gene TRBV29-1, with TRBD1 matching 8 bases. Trimming removed 6 bases from V and 0 bases from J; junction bases left unmatched: 5. Germline V gene data show CDR1 as SQVTM and CDR2 as ANQGSEA. The CDR3 has 14 amino acids.

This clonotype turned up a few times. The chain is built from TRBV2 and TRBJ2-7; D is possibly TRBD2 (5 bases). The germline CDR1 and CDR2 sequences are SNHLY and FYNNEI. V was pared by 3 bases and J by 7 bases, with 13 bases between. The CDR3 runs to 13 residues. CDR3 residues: CASSEVGRGEQYF. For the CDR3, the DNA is TGTGCCAGCAGTGAGGTTGGACGCGGGGAGCAGTACTTC.

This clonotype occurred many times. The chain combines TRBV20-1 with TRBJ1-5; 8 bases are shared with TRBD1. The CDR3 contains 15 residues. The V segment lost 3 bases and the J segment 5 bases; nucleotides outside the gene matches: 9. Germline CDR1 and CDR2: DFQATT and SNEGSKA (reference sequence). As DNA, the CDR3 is TGCAGTGCTAGCAGGGGTCAGGGGGCAGATCAGCCCCAGCATTTT. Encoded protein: CSASRGQGADQPQHF.

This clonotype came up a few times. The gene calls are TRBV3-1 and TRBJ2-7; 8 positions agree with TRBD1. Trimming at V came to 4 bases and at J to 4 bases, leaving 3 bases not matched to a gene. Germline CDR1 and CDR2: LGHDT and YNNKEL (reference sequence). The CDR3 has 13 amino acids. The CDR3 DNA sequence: TGTGCCAGCAGCCCACACAGGGGGTACGAGCAGTACTTC. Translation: CASSPHRGYEQYF.

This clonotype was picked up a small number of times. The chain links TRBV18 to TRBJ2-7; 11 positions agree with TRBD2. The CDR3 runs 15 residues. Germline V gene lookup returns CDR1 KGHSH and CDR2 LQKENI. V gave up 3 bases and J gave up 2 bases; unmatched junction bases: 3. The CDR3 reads CASSPTSGSPYEQYF. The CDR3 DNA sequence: TGTGCCAGCTCACCTACTAGCGGGAGCCCCTACGAGCAGTACTTC.

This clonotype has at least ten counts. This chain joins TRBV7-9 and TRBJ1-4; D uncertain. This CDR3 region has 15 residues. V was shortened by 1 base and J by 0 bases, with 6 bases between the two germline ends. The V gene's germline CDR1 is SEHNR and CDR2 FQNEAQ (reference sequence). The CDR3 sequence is CASSLGAATNEKLFF. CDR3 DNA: TGTGCCAGCAGCTTAGGGGCGGCAACTAATGAAAAACTGTTTTTT.

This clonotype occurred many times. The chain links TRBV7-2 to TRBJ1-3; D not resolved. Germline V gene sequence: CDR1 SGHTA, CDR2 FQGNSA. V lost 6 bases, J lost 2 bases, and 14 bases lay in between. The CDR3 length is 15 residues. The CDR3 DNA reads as TGTGCCAGCAGTATAAACTTCGGGACTGGAAACACCATATATTTT. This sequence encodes CASSINFGTGNTIYF.

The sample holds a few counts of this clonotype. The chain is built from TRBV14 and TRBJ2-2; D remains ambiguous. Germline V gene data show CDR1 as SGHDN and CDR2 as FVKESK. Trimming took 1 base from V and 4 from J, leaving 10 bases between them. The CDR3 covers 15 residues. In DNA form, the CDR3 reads TGTGCCAGCAGCCAAGTTGTCTGGGGCACCGGGGAGCTGTTTTTT. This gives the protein CASSQVVWGTGELFF.

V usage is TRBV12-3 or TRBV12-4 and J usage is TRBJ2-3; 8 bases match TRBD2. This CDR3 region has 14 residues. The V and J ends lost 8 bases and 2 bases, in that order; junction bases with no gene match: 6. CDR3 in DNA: TGTGCCAGCGTAGCGGGACAAACCACAGATACGCAGTATTTT. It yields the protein CASVAGQTTDTQYF.

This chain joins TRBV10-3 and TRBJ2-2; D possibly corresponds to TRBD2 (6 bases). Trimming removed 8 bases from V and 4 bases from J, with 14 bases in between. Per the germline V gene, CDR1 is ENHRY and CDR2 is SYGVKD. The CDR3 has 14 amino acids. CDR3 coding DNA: TGTGCCATCCTCAGGGACTTCCCCACCGGGGAGCTGTTTTTT. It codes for CAILRDFPTGELFF.